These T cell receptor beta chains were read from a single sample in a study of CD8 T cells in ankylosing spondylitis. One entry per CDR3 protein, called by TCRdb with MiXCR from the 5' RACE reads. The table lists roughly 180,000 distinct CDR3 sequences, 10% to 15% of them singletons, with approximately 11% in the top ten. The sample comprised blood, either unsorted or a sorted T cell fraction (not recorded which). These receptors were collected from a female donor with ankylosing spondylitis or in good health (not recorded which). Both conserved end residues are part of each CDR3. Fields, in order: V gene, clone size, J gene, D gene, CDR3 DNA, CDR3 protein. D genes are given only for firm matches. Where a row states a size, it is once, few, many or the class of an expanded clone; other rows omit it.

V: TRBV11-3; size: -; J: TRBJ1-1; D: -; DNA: TGTGCCAGCAGCTTAGAGAGTAACACTGAAGCTTTCTTT; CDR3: CASSLESNTEAFF
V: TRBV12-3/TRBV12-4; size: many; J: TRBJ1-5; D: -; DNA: TGTGCCAGCAGTTTTAAGGGAGGCCAGCCCCAGCATTTT; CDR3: CASSFKGGQPQHF
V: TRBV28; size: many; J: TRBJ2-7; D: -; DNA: TGTGCCAGCAAGCTAGACGGAAGCTACGAGCAGTACTTC; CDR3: CASKLDGSYEQYF
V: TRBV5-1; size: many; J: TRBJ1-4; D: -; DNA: TGCGCCAGCAGCTTAGGCGACGTATCTGAAAAACTGTTTTTT; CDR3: CASSLGDVSEKLFF
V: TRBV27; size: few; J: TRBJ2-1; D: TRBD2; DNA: TGTGCCAGCAGTTTACGAGCGGGAGGGGTCAATGAGCAGTTCTTC; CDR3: CASSLRAGGVNEQFF
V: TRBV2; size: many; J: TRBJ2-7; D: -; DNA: TGTGCCAGCAGTGATTCGGGCGGTACCTACGAGCAGTACTTC; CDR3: CASSDSGGTYEQYF
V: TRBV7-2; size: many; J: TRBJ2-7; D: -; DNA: TGTGCCAGCAGCTCCCTTCGCTACGAGCAGTACTTC; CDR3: CASSSLRYEQYF
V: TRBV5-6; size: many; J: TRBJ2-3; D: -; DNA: TGTGCCAGCAGTTTGGGGAACGCAGATACGCAGTATTTT; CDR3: CASSLGNADTQYF
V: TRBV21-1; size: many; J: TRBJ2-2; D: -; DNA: TGTGCCAGCAGCAAGGGACTAGCGGGAGCCGGGGAGCTGTTTTTT; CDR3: CASSKGLAGAGELFF
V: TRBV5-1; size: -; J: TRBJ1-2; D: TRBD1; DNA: TGCGCCAGCAGCGAACAGGGGGCGTATGGCTACACCTTC; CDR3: CASSEQGAYGYTF
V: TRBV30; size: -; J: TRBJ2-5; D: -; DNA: TGTGCCTGGAGTGTACTTTGGGGTGAGACCCAGTACTTC; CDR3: CAWSVLWGETQYF
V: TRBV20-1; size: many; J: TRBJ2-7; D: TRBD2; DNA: TGCAGTGCACCAGGGACTAGCGGACCCTACGAGCAGTACTTC; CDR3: CSAPGTSGPYEQYF
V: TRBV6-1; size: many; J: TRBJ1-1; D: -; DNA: TGTGCCAGCGGAAAAACAGGAGTCACTGAAGCTTTCTTT; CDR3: CASGKTGVTEAFF
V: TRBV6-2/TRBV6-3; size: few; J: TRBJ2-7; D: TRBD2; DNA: TGTGCCAGCAGTTACTCGCCAGCGGGAAATTCCTACGAGCAGTACTTC; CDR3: CASSYSPAGNSYEQYF
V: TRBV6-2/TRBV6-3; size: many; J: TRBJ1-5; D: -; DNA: TGTGCCAGCAGTTACTCGACGGCCCTCAATCAGCCCCAGCATTTT; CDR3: CASSYSTALNQPQHF
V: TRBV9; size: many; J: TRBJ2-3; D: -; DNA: TGTGCCAGCAGCGTAACCGGGACTACGCAGTATTTT; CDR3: CASSVTGTTQYF
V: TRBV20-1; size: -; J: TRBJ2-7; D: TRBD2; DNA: TGCAGTGCTAGTGGCGGACTAGCGAACAACGAGCAGTACTTC; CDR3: CSASGGLANNEQYF
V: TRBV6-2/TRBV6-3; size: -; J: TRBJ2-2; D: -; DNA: TGTGCCAGCAATGTCGCTAAGGCCGGGGAGCTGTTTTTT; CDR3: CASNVAKAGELFF
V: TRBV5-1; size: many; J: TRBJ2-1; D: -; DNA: TGCGCCAGCAGCTTGGCGATTGGAAATGAGCAGTTCTTC; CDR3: CASSLAIGNEQFF
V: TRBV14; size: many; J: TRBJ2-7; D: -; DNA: TGTGCCAGCTCCGACGGTTTAGTGGGGGAGCAGTACTTC; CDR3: CASSDGLVGEQYF
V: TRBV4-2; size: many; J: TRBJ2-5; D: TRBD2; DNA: TGTGCCAGCAGCCAAGATGGTCGACTAGCGGGTCGCCAAGAGACCCAGTACTTC; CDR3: CASSQDGRLAGRQETQYF
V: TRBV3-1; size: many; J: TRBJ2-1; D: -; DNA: TGTGCCAGCAGCCAAGAAGGTTTGGCTGAGCAGTTCTTC; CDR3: CASSQEGLAEQFF
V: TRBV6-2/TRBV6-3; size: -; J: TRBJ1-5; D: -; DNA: TGTGCCAGCAGTCCCAGGCCGGGTGTCAATCAGCCCCAGCATTTT; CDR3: CASSPRPGVNQPQHF
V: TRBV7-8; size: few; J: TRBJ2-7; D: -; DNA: TGTGCCAGCAGCTTAGCTCCGGGCGGTGGCTACGAGCAGTACTTC; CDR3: CASSLAPGGGYEQYF
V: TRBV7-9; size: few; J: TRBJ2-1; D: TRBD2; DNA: TGTGCCAGCAGCCCTCAAAGCGGGAGTCCCTACAATGAGCAGTTCTTC; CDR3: CASSPQSGSPYNEQFF
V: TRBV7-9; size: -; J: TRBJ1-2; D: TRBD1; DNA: TGTGCCAGCAGCCGGCAACAGGGGGCCCGTGATGGCTACACCTTC; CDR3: CASSRQQGARDGYTF
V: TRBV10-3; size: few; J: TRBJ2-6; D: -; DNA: TGTGCCATCAGTGGCTCTGGGGCCAACGTCCTGACTTTC; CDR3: CAISGSGANVLTF
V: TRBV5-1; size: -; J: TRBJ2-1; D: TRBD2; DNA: TGCGCCAGCAGCTTGAGGGATCTTAGCGGGAACCCATACAATGAGCAGTTCTTC; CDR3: CASSLRDLSGNPYNEQFF
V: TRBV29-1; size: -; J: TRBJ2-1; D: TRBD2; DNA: TGCAGCGTTGCAAAGCGGGAGGACAATGAGCAGTTCTTC; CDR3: CSVAKREDNEQFF
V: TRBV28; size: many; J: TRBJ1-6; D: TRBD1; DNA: TGTGCCAGCAGGCCGGGACAGGGGCATTCACCCCTCCACTTT; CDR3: CASRPGQGHSPLHF
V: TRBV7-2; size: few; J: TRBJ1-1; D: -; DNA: TGTGCCAGCAGCTTTTTAGGGAATAACGCTGAAGCTTTCTTT; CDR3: CASSFLGNNAEAFF
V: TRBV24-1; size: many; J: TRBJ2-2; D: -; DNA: TGTGCCGCCGCTAAACAGAACACCGGGGAGCTGTTTTTT; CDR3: CAAAKQNTGELFF
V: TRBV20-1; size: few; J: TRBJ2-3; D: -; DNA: TGCAGTGATGGAGACCCGGGGTATACGCAGTATTTT; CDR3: CSDGDPGYTQYF